The 31 T cell receptor beta chains reported below all come from one sample, sequenced in a study of blood T cells in healthy people across ages. Through a sample-barcoded 5' primer and a J-beta primer mix, a second PCR was run for 7 to 11 cycles. Via MiXCR, TCRdb re-called the 5' RACE reads, giving one row per CDR3 protein. The sample consists of just over 1 million distinct CDR3 sequences, more than 40% of them appearing once. Sequenced sample: blood. Receptor source: a woman aged 55-69 years in good health.

The CDR3 reads CSARGTSGNPYEQYF. DNA of the CDR3: TGCAGTGCTAGAGGGACTAGCGGGAACCCCTACGAGCAGTACTTC. The V gene is TRBV20-1, the J gene TRBJ2-7; 12 bases map to TRBD2. CDR1 is DFQATT, CDR2 SNEGSKA, per germline (reference sequence). The CDR3 length is 15 residues. Trimming at V came to 1 base and at J to 2 bases, leaving 3 bases not matched to a gene.

This chain joins TRBV15 and TRBJ1-3; D gene uncertain. Germline CDR1 is LNHNV and CDR2 is YYDKDF (reference sequence). The CDR3 extends over 14 amino acids. V shed 5 bases and J shed 5 bases, with 13 bases lying between them. The CDR3 sequence: CATSQPLGRNTIYF. The CDR3 nucleotides read TGTGCCACCAGCCAGCCTCTGGGGAGAAACACCATATATTTT. The full variable domain, completed using reference TRBV15 and TRBJ1-3, is DAMVIQNPRYQVTQFGKPVTLSCSQTLNHNVMYWYQQKSSQAPKLLFHYYDKDFNNEADTPDNFQSRRPNTSFCFLDIRSPGLGDTAMYLCATSQPLGRNTIYFGEGSWLTVV.

The rearrangement uses TRBV5-1 and TRBJ2-7, with D hard to call. The CDR3 runs to 18 residues. Between the trimmed V and J ends, which lost 10 bases and 7 bases, there was a span of 36 bases. Germline V CDR1 and CDR2: SGHRS, YFSETQ. The CDR3 is CAFLLFQAGVYSYNEQYF. CDR3 DNA: TGCGCCTTTTTACTGTTCCAGGCAGGCGTCTACTCCTACAATGAGCAGTACTTC. Supplemented by reference TRBV5-1 and TRBJ2-7, the full variable domain reads KAGVTQTPRYLIKTRGQQVTLSCSPISGHRSVSWYQQTPGQGLQFLFEYFSETQRNKGNFPGRFSGRQFSNSRSEMNVSTLELGDSALYLCAFLLFQAGVYSYNEQYFGPGTRLTVT.

This chain connects TRBV9 to TRBJ2-7; 9 bases are a match to TRBD1. The CDR3 contains 15 residues. V dropped 4 bases and J dropped 4; count of bases not matched to a gene: 9. CDR1 and CDR2 (germline): SGDLS, YYNGEE. The CDR3 loop reads CASSQPDRGIYEQYF. The CDR3 DNA reads as TGTGCCAGCAGCCAACCGGACAGGGGAATTTACGAGCAGTACTTC.

This clonotype came up a few times. The chain employs TRBV12-3 or TRBV12-4 and TRBJ2-1, with TRBD1 as a possible D gene (5 bases). Trimming stripped 3 bases from V and 8 bases from J, with 14 bases between. This CDR3 region has 14 residues. The CDR3 DNA reads TGTGCCAGCAGTTTCCTTGGGGCTTTCGATGAGCAGTTCTTC. It yields the protein CASSFLGAFDEQFF.

This sequence joins TRBV12-3 or TRBV12-4 and TRBJ2-3; D not resolved. The CDR3 is made up of 14 amino acids. Trimming stripped 3 bases from V and 2 bases from J, with 9 bases between. CDR3 sequence (DNA): TGTGCCAGCAGTTTTCCCACCTACACAGATACGCAGTATTTT. Translating gives CASSFPTYTDTQYF.

This chain uses TRBV7-8 with TRBJ2-7, with a weak D call TRBD1 (6 bases). This CDR3 has 14 amino acids. Germline CDR1 SGHVS, CDR2 FQNEAQ. V shed 5 bases and J shed 4 bases, with 15 bases lying between them. The DNA of the CDR3 is TGTGCCAGCAGCCGAAGGACAGATACATACGAGCAGTACTTC. Translating gives CASSRRTDTYEQYF.

V and J are TRBV18 and TRBJ2-5, with D perhaps TRBD2 (7 bases). This CDR3 region has 15 residues. Germline-derived CDR1 and CDR2 are KGHSH and LQKENI. V was shortened by 6 bases and J by 5 bases, with 19 bases between the two germline ends. The CDR3 region is CASSTGIRGGETQYF. CDR3 bases: TGTGCCAGCTCCACCGGTATCAGGGGAGGGGAGACCCAGTACTTC. The entire variable domain, with the rest obtained from reference TRBV18 and TRBJ2-5, is as follows: NAGVMQNPRHLVRRRGQEARLRCSPMKGHSHVYWYRQLPEEGLKFMVYLQKENIIDESGMPKERFSAEFPKEGPSILRIQQVVRGDSAAYFCASSTGIRGGETQYFGPGTRLLVL.

This clonotype occurred a few times. The V gene is TRBV6-2 or TRBV6-3, the J gene TRBJ2-7; D perhaps matches TRBD2 (6 bases). The J call could be wrong; TRBJ2-5 is a better fit for the DNA end. The CDR3 is 15 amino acids. The germline V gene encodes CDR1 MNHEY and CDR2 SVGEGT. Here the CDR3 DNA reads TGTGCCAGCCAAAGTGCCGGGACTCCCAGAGAGACCCAGTACTTC. Protein: CASQSAGTPRETQYF.

The chain has TRBV3-1 and TRBJ2-5, with 7 bases that match TRBD2. V was clipped by 2 bases and J by 4 bases; unmatched bases: 7. Germline V lookup: CDR1 LGHDT, CDR2 YNNKEL (reference sequence). This CDR3 region has 15 residues. DNA for the CDR3: TGTGCCAGCAGCCAATGGGCTAGCGGTAGAGAGACCCAGTACTTC. It yields the protein CASSQWASGRETQYF.

V gene TRBV30 combines with J gene TRBJ1-6; 8 nucleotides agree with TRBD1. Germline trimming cut 2 bases from V and 8 bases from J; bases unmatched to any gene: 8. The CDR3 spans 15 residues. CDR1 is GTSNPN and CDR2 is SVGIG in the germline V gene (reference sequence). The CDR3 sequence: CAWSFRTGKDSPLHF. CDR3 in DNA: TGTGCCTGGAGTTTCCGGACAGGGAAGGATTCACCCCTCCACTTT.

The chain is built from TRBV5-6 and TRBJ2-4, with D uncertain. Trimming shortened V by 0 bases and J by 13 bases, and 11 bases separated the two germline ends. Germline CDR1 reads SGHDT; CDR2 reads YYEEEE. The CDR3 loop spans 12 amino acids. This chain's CDR3 is CASSLARVGQYF. The CDR3 coding sequence is TGTGCCAGCAGCTTGGCCCGGGTGGGACAGTACTTC.

This sequence joins TRBV3-1 and TRBJ2-7; possibly TRBD2 for D (5 bases). V dropped 6 bases and J dropped 3 bases, with 15 bases sitting between them. The CDR3 runs 14 residues. Germline lookup yields CDR1 LGHDT and CDR2 YNNKEL (reference sequence). The CDR3 region has the DNA TGTGCCAGCAGGTCCTCCGCGGGCATCTACGAGCAGTACTTC. Protein product: CASRSSAGIYEQYF.

The rearrangement joins TRBV12-3 or TRBV12-4 to TRBJ2-2; possibly TRBD1 for D (6 bases). This CDR3 spans 13 amino acids. Trimming took off 6 bases at V and 7 bases at J, with 12 bases between the two ends. Here the CDR3 DNA reads TGTGCCAGCAGGCGCGCAGGGGACGGGGAGCTGTTTTTT. This gives the protein CASRRAGDGELFF.

This clonotype was seen only a few times. The V gene is TRBV6-1, the J gene TRBJ1-1, with D unclear. The ends were cut back, 2 bases at V and 2 bases at J, with 6 bases in the middle. The germline V gene encodes CDR1 MNHNS and CDR2 SASEGT. The CDR3 has 13 residues. DNA of the CDR3: TGTGCCAGCAGTGAACGAGCCAACACTGAAGCTTTCTTT. Its protein product is CASSERANTEAFF.

This clonotype has more than one count but fewer than ten. This chain connects TRBV20-1 to TRBJ2-7, with D possibly being TRBD1 (6 bases). The J call is doubtful: the DNA matches TRBJ2-5 better. This CDR3 spans 13 amino acids. Germline values: CDR1 DFQATT, CDR2 SNEGSKA (reference sequence). CDR3 region: CSARGRGRETQYF. The CDR3 DNA is TGCAGTGCTAGAGGCAGGGGCAGGGAGACCCAGTACTTC.

The chain couples TRBV5-5 to TRBJ2-1; 8 bases align to TRBD1. The closer fit of TRBJ2-7 to the DNA end suggests the J call may be wrong. The CDR3 runs to 20 residues. CDR1 and CDR2 (germline): SGHKS, YYEKEE (reference sequence). Written as DNA, the CDR3 is TGTGCCAGCAGCCCCCAGCCGGGGACAGGTTGGCTCAGCTCCTACAATGAGCAGTACTTC. This sequence encodes CASSPQPGTGWLSSYNEQYF.

This clonotype has only a few counts. This chain links TRBV2 with TRBJ2-3; TRBD2 agrees at 9 bases. Trimming took 6 bases from V and 4 from J; bases not matched to a gene: 11. CDR1 and CDR2 from the germline V gene are SNHLY and FYNNEI. The CDR3 contains 16 residues. DNA of the CDR3: TGTGCCAGCAGCCTTGGGGGTAGCGGGAGTTCAGATACGCAGTATTTT. It codes for CASSLGGSGSSDTQYF.

The sample holds a few counts of this clonotype. The rearrangement uses TRBV20-1 and TRBJ2-1; D may be TRBD2 (6 bases). In germline, CDR1 is DFQATT, CDR2 SNEGSKA (reference sequence). V was trimmed by 6 bases and J by 0 bases, leaving 15 bases between them. The CDR3 has 15 residues. In DNA form, the CDR3 reads TGCAGTGCCCCCATGGTAGCGGCCTCCTACAATGAGCAGTTCTTC. This translates into CSAPMVAASYNEQFF.

This clonotype was counted at least ten times. The chain carries TRBV29-1 and TRBJ1-1; no clear D gene. Germline CDR1 and CDR2: SQVTM and ANQGSEA. Trimming shortened V by 7 bases and J by 1 base, and 13 bases separated the two germline ends. The CDR3 covers 13 residues. Here the CDR3 reads CSALRGGNTEAFF. The CDR3 DNA reads as TGCAGCGCTCTGCGGGGTGGGAACACTGAAGCTTTCTTT.

The CDR3 DNA follows: TGTGCCAGCAGCCAAGAGGGGGGCACTAATGAAAAACTGTTTTTT. It is translated as CASSQEGGTNEKLFF. The chain carries TRBV3-1 and TRBJ1-4; the D gene is possibly TRBD1 (6 bases). Germline V lookup: CDR1 LGHDT, CDR2 YNNKEL (reference sequence). V was shortened by 0 bases and J by 2 bases, with 7 bases between the two germline ends. The CDR3 consists of 15 residues.

J is TRBJ2-1 and V is TRBV5-5, with D perhaps given as TRBD1 or TRBD2 (5 bases each). The J call could be wrong; TRBJ2-7 is a better fit for the DNA end. The V gene's germline CDR1 is SGHKS and CDR2 YYEKEE (reference sequence). The CDR3 is made up of 16 amino acids. The CDR3 DNA is TGTGCCAGCAGCTTGGTCGGGACCACGGCACCCTACGAGCAGTACTTC. It specifies CASSLVGTTAPYEQYF.

This clonotype was detected only a few times. V usage is TRBV15 and J usage is TRBJ2-7; possible D gene TRBD1, 5 bases. V dropped 0 bases and J dropped 3 bases, with 9 bases sitting between them. The V gene's germline CDR1 is LNHNV and CDR2 YYDKDF (reference sequence). The CDR3 spans 14 residues. CDR3 DNA sequence: TGTGCCACCAGCAGAGATAGGACAAACTACGAGCAGTACTTC. Its translation: CATSRDRTNYEQYF.

This clonotype was counted a single time. This chain uses TRBV20-1 with TRBJ2-5, with D possibly called TRBD1 or TRBD2 (5 bases each). In germline, CDR1 is DFQATT, CDR2 SNEGSKA (reference sequence). The CDR3 sequence is 11 residues long. The V end lost 6 bases, the J end lost 13 bases, and 18 bases lay between the germline ends. The CDR3 DNA is TGCAGTGCGAGCCTGAAGGGGACCGGGTACTTC. Its protein is CSASLKGTGYF.

In the case of this clonotype: This sequence may be a read error, since a much larger clone differs from it by one base. This chain connects TRBV12-3 or TRBV12-4 to TRBJ2-5; the D gene is possibly TRBD2 (5 bases). The CDR3 contains 12 residues. Trimming took off 0 bases at V and 14 bases at J, with 13 bases between the two ends. CDR3 amino acids: CASSLALGVHYF. CDR3 sequence (DNA): TGTGCCAGCAGTTTAGCACTGGGAGTCCACTACTTC.

The chain carries TRBV11-2 and TRBJ2-3; 9 bases line up with TRBD2. The CDR3 length is 18 residues. CDR1 SGHAT and CDR2 FQNNGV come from the germline V gene. Trimming cost V 2 bases and J 3 bases; bases outside gene matches: 12. CDR3 in amino acids: CASSLRSAGGRATDTQYF. CDR3 coding DNA: TGTGCCAGCAGCTTACGGTCGGCGGGCGGGAGGGCGACAGATACGCAGTATTTT. The variable domain in full, completed from reference TRBV11-2 and TRBJ2-3, reads EAGVAQSPRYKIIEKRQSVAFWCNPISGHATLYWYQQILGQGPKLLIQFQNNGVVDDSQLPKDRFSAERLKGVDSTLKIQPAKLEDSAVYLCASSLRSAGGRATDTQYFGPGTRLTVL.

The CDR3 spells CASKLLRSGTDTQYF. The CDR3 DNA reads as TGTGCCAGCAAACTCCTTCGATCTGGGACAGATACGCAGTATTTT. The chain links TRBV2 to TRBJ2-3; D not certain. The CDR3 is 15 residues long. V lost 7 bases, J lost 3 bases, and 17 bases lay in between. The V gene's germline CDR1 is SNHLY and CDR2 FYNNEI.

The chain couples TRBV9 to TRBJ2-1; 9 bases line up with TRBD1. Germline CDR1 reads SGDLS; CDR2 reads YYNGEE. V lost 6 bases, J lost 4 bases, and 5 bases stayed unmatched. There are 14 residues in the CDR3. The CDR3 region is CASTQGTGYNEQFF. CDR3 DNA: TGTGCCAGCACCCAAGGGACAGGGTACAATGAGCAGTTCTTC.

This chain joins TRBV29-1 and TRBJ2-7; possibly TRBD2 for D (5 bases). The CDR3 sequence is 14 residues long. V was shortened by 2 bases and J by 0 bases, with 11 bases between the two germline ends. The V gene's germline CDR1 is SQVTM and CDR2 ANQGSEA. The CDR3: CSVEKGDSSYEQYF. The CDR3 nucleotides are TGCAGCGTTGAAAAGGGAGATAGCTCCTACGAGCAGTACTTC.

The J gene is TRBJ1-5, the V gene TRBV6-1; perhaps TRBD1 as D (6 bases). CDR3 length equals 15 residues. In germline, CDR1 is MNHNS, CDR2 SASEGT. V shed 3 bases and J shed 6 bases, with 15 bases lying between them. The CDR3 spells CASSEYGGRGQPQHF. The CDR3 DNA reads TGTGCCAGCAGTGAGTACGGGGGCAGGGGTCAGCCCCAGCATTTT.

This clonotype showed up just a few times. The CDR3 loop reads CASSVGPPPYEQYF. The DNA of the CDR3 is TGTGCCAGCAGTGTAGGGCCTCCGCCTTACGAGCAGTACTTC. The chain couples TRBV2 to TRBJ2-7; D unresolved. This CDR3 has 14 residues. Trimming cost V 4 bases and J 4 bases, with 14 bases left between them. Germline values: CDR1 SNHLY, CDR2 FYNNEI.